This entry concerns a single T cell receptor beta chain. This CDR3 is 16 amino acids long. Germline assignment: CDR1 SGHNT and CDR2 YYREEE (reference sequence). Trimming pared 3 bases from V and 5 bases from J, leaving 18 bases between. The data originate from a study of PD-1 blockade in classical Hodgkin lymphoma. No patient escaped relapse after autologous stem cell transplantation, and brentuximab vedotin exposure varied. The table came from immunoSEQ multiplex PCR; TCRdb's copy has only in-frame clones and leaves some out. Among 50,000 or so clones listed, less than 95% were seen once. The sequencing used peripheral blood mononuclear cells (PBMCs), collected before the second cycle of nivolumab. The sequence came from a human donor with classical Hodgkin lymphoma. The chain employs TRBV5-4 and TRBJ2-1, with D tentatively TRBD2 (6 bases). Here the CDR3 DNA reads TGTGCCAGCAGCTACGGCGGGACCAACCCAAACAATGAGCAGTTCTTC. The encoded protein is CASSYGGTNPNNEQFF.